This record covers a single TCR beta chain. This sample stems from a study of blood T cell repertoires in COVID-19. On the study more broadly: The study drew acute and convalescent COVID-19 samples from the United States, Italy and Spain. The cDNA or gDNA used as material had been derived from T cells, B-cell-depleted T cells, or PBMCs.

Original processing notes: It was from reference gene primer amplification that nucleated cell counts were estimated. TCRdb's table, derived via immunoSEQ multiplex PCR, lists solely in-frame clones and lacks some. V and J calls and clone size are copied from that table; D and trimming were computed from the DNA. The repertoire holds about 360,000 clones, with about 86% as singletons. J gave up 4 bases and V 5 bases, and 10 bases lay outside the gene matches. Germline V CDR1 and CDR2: SGHRS, YFSETQ. The CDR3 loop spans 15 amino acids. Sample: peripheral blood. The sequence was collected from a man aged 25-40 years with active or convalescent COVID-19. The J gene is TRBJ1-2, the V gene TRBV5-1; 8 nucleotides match TRBD1. Written as DNA, the CDR3 is TGCGCCAGCAGATCCTGGCAGGGGGCAACCTATGGCTACACCTTC. Protein: CASRSWQGATYGYTF.